A selection of T cell receptor beta chains follows, all from one sample in a study of cytomegalovirus exposure and HLA in healthy donors. Repertoires were generated with immunoSEQ multiplex PCR, while TCRdb's copy carries only in-frame clones and drops some. The sample lists about 76,000 clones; 70% to 85% were seen once. Sequencing was carried out using PBMCs. The receptors were gathered from a man aged 25 to 40 in good health and CMV-seronegative. The CDR3 runs from the conserved cysteine through the conserved F or W.

CDR3 length	V gene	J gene	CDR3 protein
16	TRBV10-3	TRBJ1-6	CAISGGTGGQRSPLHF
13	TRBV6-1	TRBJ1-6	CAIWGGYNSPLHF
14	TRBV28	TRBJ1-4	CASRTGTGYEKLFF
17	TRBV13	TRBJ2-2	CASSLGGGGAKTGELFF
15	TRBV6-1	TRBJ2-6	CASSEQAGGANVLTF
11	TRBV11-1	TRBJ2-1	CASSSRYEQFF
15	TRBV6-1	TRBJ2-7	CASSEASLAGDEQYF
13	TRBV28	TRBJ1-1	CASSLVENTEAFF
13	TRBV5-1	TRBJ2-7	CASSRDSFYEQYF
16	TRBV7-2	TRBJ1-3	CASSLGAGNSGNTIYF
12	TRBV7-9	TRBJ1-5	CSSSYRGHPQHF
12	TRBV28	TRBJ1-4	CASSSDRVGLFF
12	TRBV28	TRBJ2-7	CASMRGWDEQYF
14	TRBV7-2	TRBJ2-7	CASSRPQGVNEQYF
13	TRBV6-5	TRBJ1-2	CASSYSTGDGYTF
13	TRBV6-6	TRBJ2-7	CASGTFGSYEQYF
14	TRBV7-9	TRBJ2-2	CASSPDRNTGELFF
14	TRBV6-5	TRBJ2-4	CASSPGRVKNIQYF
15	TRBV7-9	TRBJ2-7	CASSPGTNARGEQYF
13	TRBV6-5	TRBJ2-2	CASKSGSAGELFF
16	TRBV13	TRBJ1-3	CASSLRGRGSGNTIYF
15	TRBV11-2	TRBJ1-2	CASSHGSGAGYGYTF
14	TRBV27	TRBJ1-1	CASRTGLRDTEAFF
13	TRBV27	TRBJ2-1	CASSLLAVNEQFF